This T cell receptor beta chain originates from a study of T cell repertoires in cytomegalovirus infection. Study at large: CMV epitopes that were recently identified and HLA-C-restricted were used alongside well-studied HLA-B-restricted ones. Study outcomes and limitations: Summed frequency of public TCR beta families distinguished CMV carriers with the relevant HLA. Predominance within the ex vivo response was attributable to HLA-C-restricted CMV-specific TCR beta clonotypes.

TCRdb re-called the reads with MiXCR, one entry per CDR3 protein. The table lists fewer than 1,000,000 distinct CDR3 sequences, 31% of them singletons. Remarks on this clonotype: Its antigen is unidentified.

V shed 4 bases, J shed 8 bases, and the junction held 8 bases outside the gene matches. Germline values: CDR1 LGHNA, CDR2 YNFKEQ. This CDR3 has 16 residues. V is TRBV4-2 and J is TRBJ1-6; 10 bases match TRBD1. The origin of this receptor is a human donor in good health (CMV status not recorded). Some clones in this sample may be carry-over from other donors' samples. This specimen was cultured CD8+ T cells from PBMCs, taken from culture after CMV antigen stimulation. CDR3 coding DNA: TGTGCCAGCAGCCCCCGGGACAGGGGTACAGATTCACCCCTCCACTTT. It codes for CASSPRDRGTDSPLHF.